Presented here are 25 T cell receptor beta chains from one specimen sequenced in a study of blood T cell repertoires in COVID-19. This table comes from immunoSEQ multiplex PCR, and its TCRdb copy is limited to in-frame clones, with some not included. The table has about 90,000 clones, around four fifths seen once. The sequenced sample consisted of peripheral blood. These receptors all come from a woman in her sixties or seventies with active or convalescent COVID-19.

The chain recombines TRBV5-4 with TRBJ2-7, with TRBD1 matching over 8 bases. Germline loops: CDR1 SGHNT, CDR2 YYREEE (reference sequence). With 4 bases clipped from V and 2 bases from J, the junction kept 5 bases outside the gene matches. CDR3 length: 14 residues. The CDR3 DNA is TGTGCCAGCAGCCGGTCGGGACAGGCCTACGAGCAGTACTTC. It specifies CASSRSGQAYEQYF.

This clone was recorded once. The CDR3, as DNA: TGCGCCAGCAGAGGTGAGGGCACAGATACGCAGTATTTT. It is translated as CASRGEGTDTQYF. This chain links TRBV5-1 with TRBJ2-3; D not certain. Trimming took off 5 bases at V and 1 base at J, with 8 bases between the two ends. CDR3 length: 13 residues. Germline V CDR1 and CDR2: SGHRS, YFSETQ.

This clone came up once. The chain uses TRBV11-2 and TRBJ2-3; D gene ambiguous. The germline gives CDR1 SGHAT, CDR2 FQNNGV. CDR3 size: 14 residues. V lost 5 bases, J lost 0 bases, and 9 bases lay in between. The chain's CDR3 is CASSPARSTDTQYF. The CDR3 nucleotides read TGTGCCAGCAGCCCCGCGAGGAGCACAGATACGCAGTATTTT.

CDR3: CASSEAAGEETQYF. The CDR3 DNA reads as TGTGCCAGCAGTGAAGCAGCGGGGGAAGAGACCCAGTACTTC. This chain connects TRBV2 to TRBJ2-5; 8 bases agree with TRBD2. CDR1 is SNHLY, CDR2 FYNNEI, per germline. The CDR3 runs to 14 residues. After removal of 0 bases from V and 3 bases from J, the junction contained 0 bases not matched to a gene.

The chain employs TRBV6-1 and TRBJ1-6; no firm D call. The germline V gene encodes CDR1 MNHNS and CDR2 SASEGT. CDR3 length: 16 residues. The ends were cut back, 0 bases at V and 6 bases at J, with 12 bases in the middle. CDR3 DNA sequence: TGTGCCAGCAGTGAAGCAATCGCAGGAGGTAATTCACCCCTCCACTTT. Amino acids: CASSEAIAGGNSPLHF.

The V gene is TRBV10-3, the J gene TRBJ2-2, with TRBD1 as a possible D gene (8 bases). Trimming pared 6 bases from V and 4 bases from J, leaving 15 bases between. The CDR3 spans 15 residues. Germline assignment: CDR1 ENHRY and CDR2 SYGVKD. DNA for the CDR3: TGTGCCATCAGGCCAGCGGGGACAGGCACCGGGGAGCTGTTTTTT. This encodes CAIRPAGTGTGELFF.

This clone has a handful of counts. The rearrangement joins TRBV2 to TRBJ2-1; 10 bases are a match to TRBD1. This CDR3 comprises 16 residues. CDR1 is SNHLY and CDR2 is FYNNEI in the germline V gene. The V segment lost 5 bases and the J segment 9 bases; nucleotides outside the gene matches: 13. CDR3 nucleotides: TGTGCCAGCAGTCTTTCTCCGGGACAGGGGAGTGCTGAGCAGTTCTTC. It codes for CASSLSPGQGSAEQFF.

The rearrangement uses TRBV3-1 (or the pseudogene TRBV3-2) and TRBJ1-2, with TRBD1 as a possible D gene (6 bases). Trimming stripped 4 bases from V and 5 bases from J, with 20 bases between. Germline CDR1 LGHDT, CDR2 YNNKEL (reference sequence). The CDR3 spans 16 residues. CDR3 region: CASSPPSRTQGYGYTF. The CDR3 nucleotides are TGTGCCAGCAGCCCCCCGTCCCGGACTCAGGGGTATGGCTACACCTTC.

The genes are TRBV28 and TRBJ1-5; TRBD1 might be the D (5 bases). The CDR3 sequence is 15 residues long. V shed 3 bases and J shed 6 bases, with 15 bases lying between them. Germline CDR1 and CDR2: MDHEN and SYDVKM. The CDR3 coding sequence is TGTGCCAGCAGTTTGGAGGCAGGGAGGGGTCAGCCCCAGCATTTT. Translated, it gives CASSLEAGRGQPQHF.

The chain recombines TRBV2 with TRBJ1-3; the D gene is possibly TRBD1 (5 bases). V was pared by 4 bases and J by 8 bases, with 15 bases between. Germline CDR1 reads SNHLY; CDR2 reads FYNNEI. This CDR3 comprises 14 residues. The CDR3 protein is CASSVGGRSYTIYF. The CDR3 bases are TGTGCCAGCAGTGTCGGGGGTAGGAGTTACACCATATATTTT.

The V call is TRBV3-1 (or the pseudogene TRBV3-2), the J call TRBJ2-1; 10 bases line up with TRBD2. The germline gives CDR1 LGHDT, CDR2 YNNKEL (reference sequence). The CDR3 is 15 residues long. V shed 4 bases and J 9 bases; nucleotides not matched to a gene: 9. CDR3 residues: CASSPSGGLVSEQFF. DNA of the CDR3: TGTGCCAGCAGCCCTAGCGGGGGTTTGGTGAGTGAGCAGTTCTTC.

J is TRBJ2-1 and V is TRBV11-3; 8 bases align to TRBD2. There are 16 residues in the CDR3. The germline CDR1 and CDR2 sequences are SGHNT and YENEEA. Trimming removed 3 bases from V and 9 bases from J; junction bases left unmatched: 13. CDR3 nucleotides: TGTGCCAGCAGCTTGTGGTTATCGGGGGGGCATGGTGAGCAGTTCTTC. This encodes CASSLWLSGGHGEQFF. The full variable domain, its missing parts supplied by reference TRBV11-3 and TRBJ2-1, is EAGVVQSPRYKIIEKKQPVAFWCNPISGHNTLYWYLQNLGQGPELLIRYENEEAVDDSQLPKDRFSAERLKGVDSTLKIQPAELGDSAVYLCASSLWLSGGHGEQFFGPGTRLTVL.

This clone was counted many times. The chain uses TRBV5-4 and TRBJ1-1; D is perhaps TRBD1 (5 bases). V dropped 1 base and J dropped 1 base, with 14 bases sitting between them. Germline loops: CDR1 SGHNT, CDR2 YYREEE (reference sequence). The CDR3 runs 16 residues. The CDR3 DNA follows: TGTGCCAGCAGCTTGCAGGGCAGGTTCGGGAACACTGAAGCTTTCTTT. This gives the protein CASSLQGRFGNTEAFF.

A single count supports this clone. The chain uses TRBV5-1 and TRBJ2-7, with 11 bases fitting TRBD1. This CDR3 comprises 15 residues. Germline CDR1 is SGHRS and CDR2 is YFSETQ. Trimming removed 4 bases from V and 4 bases from J; junction bases left unmatched: 7. The CDR3 DNA reads as TGCGCCAGCAGCCCAGGGACAGGGGGGAGTTACGAGCAGTACTTC. Translation: CASSPGTGGSYEQYF.

The genes are TRBV6-4 and TRBJ1-6, with TRBD1 matching over 9 bases. The CDR3 extends over 15 amino acids. Germline CDR1 is MRHNA and CDR2 is SNTAGT. V gave up 6 bases and J gave up 7 bases; unmatched junction bases: 7. CDR3 coding DNA: TGTGCCAGCAGGGGAACTACAGGGGGCAATTCACCCCTCCACTTT. This encodes CASRGTTGGNSPLHF.

This clone was seen a few times. The V gene is TRBV19, the J gene TRBJ2-7, with D maybe TRBD2 (5 bases). This CDR3 spans 13 amino acids. V was shortened by 1 base and J by 5 bases, with 9 bases between the two germline ends. From germline, CDR1 is LNHDA and CDR2 SQIVND (reference sequence). The CDR3 spells CASSIAGINEQYF. As DNA, the CDR3 is TGTGCCAGTAGTATAGCCGGGATCAACGAGCAGTACTTC.

The CDR3 sequence: CASSVLAGANTGELFF. The CDR3 DNA follows: TGTGCCAGCAGCGTCCTAGCGGGGGCTAACACCGGGGAGCTGTTTTTT. This rearrangement joins TRBV9 to TRBJ2-2; 10 positions match TRBD2. The J segment lost 2 bases and the V segment lost 2 bases, leaving 3 bases of the junction unmatched. The CDR3 is 16 amino acids. Germline V gives CDR1 SGDLS, CDR2 YYNGEE.

The gene calls are TRBV5-5 and TRBJ2-1; 15 bases are shared with TRBD2. Germline lookup yields CDR1 SGHKS and CDR2 YYEKEE (reference sequence). V was pared by 4 bases and J by 3 bases, with 8 bases of the junction left unmatched. This CDR3 comprises 18 residues. Here the CDR3 DNA reads TGTGCCAGCAGCCCCGGGACTAGCGGGGGGTTAAACTACAATGAGCAGTTCTTC. The encoded protein is CASSPGTSGGLNYNEQFF.

The V gene is TRBV6-2 or TRBV6-3, the J gene TRBJ1-1, with D perhaps TRBD1 (6 bases). The V end lost 5 bases, the J end lost 0 bases, and 13 bases lay between the germline ends. Germline loops: CDR1 MNHEY, CDR2 SVGEGT. CDR3 length: 15 residues. CDR3 sequence: CASSLGQIMNTEAFF. The CDR3 DNA follows: TGTGCCAGCAGTCTTGGACAGATCATGAACACTGAAGCTTTCTTT.

The CDR3 sequence: CASSLVGQRTGELFF. The DNA of the CDR3 is TGTGCCAGCAGCTTAGTCGGACAGAGAACCGGGGAGCTGTTTTTT. The rearrangement links TRBV7-9 to TRBJ2-2; maybe TRBD1 (6 bases). The length of the CDR3 is 15 residues. Trimming shortened V by 1 base and J by 5 bases, and 11 bases separated the two germline ends. The germline V gene encodes CDR1 SEHNR and CDR2 FQNEAQ (reference sequence).

The chain recombines TRBV7-2 with TRBJ2-5; 10 nucleotides line up with TRBD2. The V segment lost 6 bases and the J segment 2 bases; nucleotides outside the gene matches: 3. CDR3 size: 14 residues. In germline, CDR1 is SGHTA, CDR2 FQGNSA. CDR3 loop: CASSRTSGQETQYF. The DNA for the CDR3 is TGTGCCAGCAGTCGGACTAGCGGACAAGAGACCCAGTACTTC.

V usage is TRBV30 and J usage is TRBJ1-1, with D possibly being TRBD1 (6 bases). Trimming removed 3 bases from V and 7 bases from J, with 18 bases in between. The germline V gene has CDR1 GTSNPN and CDR2 SVGIG (reference sequence). The CDR3 totals 14 residues. CDR3: CAWRLRDTEDEAFF. CDR3 coding DNA: TGTGCCTGGAGACTCCGGGACACGGAGGATGAAGCTTTCTTT. The full variable domain, completed using reference TRBV30 and TRBJ1-1, is SQTIHQWPATLVQPVGSPLSLECTVEGTSNPNLYWYRQAAGRGLQLLFYSVGIGQISSEVPQNLSASRPQDRQFILSSKKLLLSDSGFYLCAWRLRDTEDEAFFGQGTRLTVV.

This chain joins TRBV5-1 and TRBJ2-2; 12 nucleotides match TRBD2. Per germline, CDR1 SGHRS and CDR2 YFSETQ. There are 19 residues in the CDR3. Losses at the gene ends were 0 bases for V and 1 base for J; bases not matched to a gene: 7. The CDR3 nucleotides read TGCGCCAGCAGCTTGGCCCTCCTAGCGGGGGGGCTGAACACCGGGGAGCTGTTTTTT. Its protein product is CASSLALLAGGLNTGELFF.

This chain uses TRBV15 with TRBJ1-1; no clear D gene. The germline V gene has CDR1 LNHNV and CDR2 YYDKDF (reference sequence). The V gene lost 0 bases and the J gene lost 7 bases, with 9 bases spanning the gap. This CDR3 has 13 residues. This CDR3 reads CATSRDLTIEAFF. The CDR3 bases are TGTGCCACCAGCAGAGATCTGACAATTGAAGCTTTCTTT.

This chain links TRBV2 with TRBJ2-7; 11 bases map to TRBD1. Germline V gives CDR1 SNHLY, CDR2 FYNNEI. V dropped 7 bases and J dropped 4; count of bases not matched to a gene: 6. The CDR3 sequence is 14 residues long. The CDR3 reads CASKVDRGQYEQYF. Here the CDR3 DNA reads TGTGCCAGCAAGGTGGACAGGGGGCAATACGAGCAGTACTTC.